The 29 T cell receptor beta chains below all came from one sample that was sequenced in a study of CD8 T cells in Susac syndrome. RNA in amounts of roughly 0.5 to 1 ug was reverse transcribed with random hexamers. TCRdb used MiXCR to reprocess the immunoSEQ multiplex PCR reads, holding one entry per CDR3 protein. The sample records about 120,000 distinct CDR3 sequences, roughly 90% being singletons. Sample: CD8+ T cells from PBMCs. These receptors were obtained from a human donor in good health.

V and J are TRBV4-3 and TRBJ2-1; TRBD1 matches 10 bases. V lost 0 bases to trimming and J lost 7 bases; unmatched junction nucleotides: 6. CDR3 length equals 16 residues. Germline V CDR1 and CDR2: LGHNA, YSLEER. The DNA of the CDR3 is TGCGCCAGCAGCCAAGAATGGAGACAGGGGGCTAATGAGCAGTTCTTC. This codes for CASSQEWRQGANEQFF.

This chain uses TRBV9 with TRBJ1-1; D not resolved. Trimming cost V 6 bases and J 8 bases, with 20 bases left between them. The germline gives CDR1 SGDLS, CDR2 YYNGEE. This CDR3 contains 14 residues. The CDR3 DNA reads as TGTGCCAGCATGGAAGGAGTGGCCCCGGGGGAAGCTTTCTTT. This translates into CASMEGVAPGEAFF.

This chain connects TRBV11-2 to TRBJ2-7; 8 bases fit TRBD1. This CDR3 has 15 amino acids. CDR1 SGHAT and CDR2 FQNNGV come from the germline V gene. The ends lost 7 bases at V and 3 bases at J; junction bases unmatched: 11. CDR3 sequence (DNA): TGTGCCAGCATCCAGGGGGCAGGTGAGGTCTACGAGCAGTACTTC. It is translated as CASIQGAGEVYEQYF. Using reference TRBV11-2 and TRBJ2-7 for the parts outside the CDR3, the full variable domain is EAGVAQSPRYKIIEKRQSVAFWCNPISGHATLYWYQQILGQGPKLLIQFQNNGVVDDSQLPKDRFSAERLKGVDSTLKIQPAKLEDSAVYLCASIQGAGEVYEQYFGPGTRLTVT.

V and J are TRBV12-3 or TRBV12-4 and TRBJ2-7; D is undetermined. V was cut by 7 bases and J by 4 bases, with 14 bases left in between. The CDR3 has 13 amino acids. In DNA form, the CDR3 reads TGTGCCAGCACCTCCGCTTCTGAATACGAGCAGTACTTC. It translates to CASTSASEYEQYF.

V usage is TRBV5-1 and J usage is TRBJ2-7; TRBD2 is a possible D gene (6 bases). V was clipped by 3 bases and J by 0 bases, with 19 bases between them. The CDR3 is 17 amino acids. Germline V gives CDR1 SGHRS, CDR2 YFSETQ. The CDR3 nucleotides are TGCGCCAGCAGCTCGACCCAAGGGACTGCGAGCTCCTACGAGCAGTACTTC. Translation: CASSSTQGTASSYEQYF.

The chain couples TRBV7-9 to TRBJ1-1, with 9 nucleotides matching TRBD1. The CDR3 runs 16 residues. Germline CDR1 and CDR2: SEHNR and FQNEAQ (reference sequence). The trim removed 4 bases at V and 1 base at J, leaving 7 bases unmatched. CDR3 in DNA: TGTGCCAGCAGCTCCCGGTCGACAGGGGGGAACACTGAAGCTTTCTTT. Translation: CASSSRSTGGNTEAFF.

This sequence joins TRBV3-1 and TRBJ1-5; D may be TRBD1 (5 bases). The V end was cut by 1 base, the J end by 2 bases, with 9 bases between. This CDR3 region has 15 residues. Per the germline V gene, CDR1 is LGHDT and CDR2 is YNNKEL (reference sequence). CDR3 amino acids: CASSQGQTGNQPQHF. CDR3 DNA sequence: TGTGCCAGCAGCCAAGGACAGACGGGCAATCAGCCCCAGCATTTT.

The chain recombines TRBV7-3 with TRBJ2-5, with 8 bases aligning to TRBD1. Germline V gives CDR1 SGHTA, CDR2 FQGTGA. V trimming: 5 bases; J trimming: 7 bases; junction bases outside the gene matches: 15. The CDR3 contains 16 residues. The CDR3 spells CASSPGGQGGIGTQYF. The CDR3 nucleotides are TGTGCCAGCAGCCCTGGAGGACAGGGAGGTATCGGGACCCAGTACTTC.

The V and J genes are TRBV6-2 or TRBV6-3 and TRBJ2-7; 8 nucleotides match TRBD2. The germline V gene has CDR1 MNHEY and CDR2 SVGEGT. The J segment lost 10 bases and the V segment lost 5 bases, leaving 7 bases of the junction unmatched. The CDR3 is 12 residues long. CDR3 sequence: CASSRAGGEQYF. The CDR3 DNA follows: TGTGCCAGCAGTCGGGCGGGAGGTGAACAGTACTTC.

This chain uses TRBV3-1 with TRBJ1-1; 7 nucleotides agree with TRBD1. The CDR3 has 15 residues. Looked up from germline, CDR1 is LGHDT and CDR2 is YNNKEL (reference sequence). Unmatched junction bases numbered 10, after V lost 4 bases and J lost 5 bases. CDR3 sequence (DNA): TGTGCCAGCAGCCTTCGACAGGGTTTAAGGACTGAAGCTTTCTTT. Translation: CASSLRQGLRTEAFF.

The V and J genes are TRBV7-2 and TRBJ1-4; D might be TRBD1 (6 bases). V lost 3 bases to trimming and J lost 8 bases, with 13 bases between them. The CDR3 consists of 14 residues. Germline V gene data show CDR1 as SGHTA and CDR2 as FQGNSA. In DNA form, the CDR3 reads TGTGCCAGCAGCTTGGCCAGGGGATCCGAAAAACTGTTTTTT. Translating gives CASSLARGSEKLFF.

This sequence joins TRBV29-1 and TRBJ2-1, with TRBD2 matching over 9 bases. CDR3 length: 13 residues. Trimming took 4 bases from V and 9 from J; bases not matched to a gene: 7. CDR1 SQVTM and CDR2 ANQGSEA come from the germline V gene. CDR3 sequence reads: CSVAGGRAGEQFF. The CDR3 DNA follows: TGCAGCGTTGCCGGCGGGAGGGCCGGTGAGCAGTTCTTC.

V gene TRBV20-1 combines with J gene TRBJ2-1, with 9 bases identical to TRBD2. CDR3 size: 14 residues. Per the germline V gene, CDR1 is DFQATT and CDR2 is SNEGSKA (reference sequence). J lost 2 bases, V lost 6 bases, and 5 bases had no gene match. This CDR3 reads CSARGGGAYNEQFF. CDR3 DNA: TGCAGTGCCCGGGGCGGGGGGGCCTACAATGAGCAGTTCTTC.

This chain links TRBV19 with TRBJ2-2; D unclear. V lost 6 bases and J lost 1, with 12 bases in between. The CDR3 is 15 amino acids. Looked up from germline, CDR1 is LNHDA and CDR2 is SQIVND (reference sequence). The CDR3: CASRVSNLNTGELFF. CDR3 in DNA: TGTGCCAGTAGAGTAAGCAACCTGAACACCGGGGAGCTGTTTTTT.

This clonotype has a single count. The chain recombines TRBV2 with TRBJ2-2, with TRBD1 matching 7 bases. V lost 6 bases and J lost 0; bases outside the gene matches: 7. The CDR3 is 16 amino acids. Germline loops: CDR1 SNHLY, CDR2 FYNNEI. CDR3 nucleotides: TGTGCCAGCAGGCCCGGGACAGATACGAACACCGGGGAGCTGTTTTTT. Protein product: CASRPGTDTNTGELFF.

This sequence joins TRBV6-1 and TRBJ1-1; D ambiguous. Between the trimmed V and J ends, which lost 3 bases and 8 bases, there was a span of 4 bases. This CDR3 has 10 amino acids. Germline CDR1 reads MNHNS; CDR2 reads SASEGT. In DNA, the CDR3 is TGTGCCAGCAGTGACCCAGAAGCTTTCTTT. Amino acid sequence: CASSDPEAFF.

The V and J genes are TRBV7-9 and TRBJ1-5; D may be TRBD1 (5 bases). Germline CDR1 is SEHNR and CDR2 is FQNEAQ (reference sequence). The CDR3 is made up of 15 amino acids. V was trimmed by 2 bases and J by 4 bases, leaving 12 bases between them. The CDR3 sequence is CASSLSGQGNQPQHF. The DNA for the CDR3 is TGTGCCAGCAGCTTATCAGGCCAGGGTAATCAGCCCCAGCATTTT.

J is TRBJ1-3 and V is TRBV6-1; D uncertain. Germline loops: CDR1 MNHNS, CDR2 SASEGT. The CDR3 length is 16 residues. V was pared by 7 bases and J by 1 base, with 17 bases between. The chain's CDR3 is CASTIGPRISGNTIYF. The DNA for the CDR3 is TGTGCCAGCACCATCGGACCCAGGATATCTGGAAACACCATATATTTT.

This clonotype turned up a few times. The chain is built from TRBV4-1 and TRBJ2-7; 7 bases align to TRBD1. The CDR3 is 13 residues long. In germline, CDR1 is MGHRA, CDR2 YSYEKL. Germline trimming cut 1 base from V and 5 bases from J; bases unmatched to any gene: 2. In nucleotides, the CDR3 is TGCGCCAGCAGCCAAGTCGGGACAGACGAGCAGTACTTC. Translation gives CASSQVGTDEQYF.

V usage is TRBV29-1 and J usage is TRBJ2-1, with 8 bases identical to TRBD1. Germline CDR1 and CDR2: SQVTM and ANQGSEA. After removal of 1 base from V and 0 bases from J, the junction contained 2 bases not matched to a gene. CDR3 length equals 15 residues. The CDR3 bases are TGCAGCGTTGAAGGGACAGGGAGCTCCTACAATGAGCAGTTCTTC. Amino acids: CSVEGTGSSYNEQFF.

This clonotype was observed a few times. The DNA of the CDR3 is TGTGCCAGCAGCCCCCCTCATTCTCAGGAGCGCTATGGCTACACCTTC. Residues: CASSPPHSQERYGYTF. V is TRBV4-2 and J is TRBJ1-2; D is ambiguous. This CDR3 comprises 16 residues. The V end lost 4 bases, the J end lost 4 bases, and 19 bases lay between the germline ends. Germline CDR1 and CDR2: LGHNA and YNFKEQ.

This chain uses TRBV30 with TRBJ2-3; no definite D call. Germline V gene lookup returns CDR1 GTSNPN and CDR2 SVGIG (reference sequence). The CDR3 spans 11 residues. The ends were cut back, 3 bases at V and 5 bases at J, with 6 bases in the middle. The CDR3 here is CAWRMRDTQYF. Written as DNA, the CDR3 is TGTGCCTGGAGGATGCGAGATACGCAGTATTTT.

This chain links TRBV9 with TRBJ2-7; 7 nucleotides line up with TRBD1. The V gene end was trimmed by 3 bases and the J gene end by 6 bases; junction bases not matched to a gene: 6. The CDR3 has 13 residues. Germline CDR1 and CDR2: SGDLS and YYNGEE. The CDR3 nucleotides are TGTGCCAGCAGCGCTCGACAGGGTGGCGAGCAGTACTTC. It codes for CASSARQGGEQYF.

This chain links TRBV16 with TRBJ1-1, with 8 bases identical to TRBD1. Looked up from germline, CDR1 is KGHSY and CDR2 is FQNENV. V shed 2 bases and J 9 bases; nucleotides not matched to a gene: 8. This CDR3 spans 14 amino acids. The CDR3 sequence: CASSQAQGVGQAFF. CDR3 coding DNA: TGTGCCAGCAGCCAAGCACAGGGGGTAGGGCAAGCTTTCTTT. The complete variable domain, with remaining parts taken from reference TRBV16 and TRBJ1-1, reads GEEVAQTPKHLVRGEGQKAKLYCAPIKGHSYVFWYQQVLKNEFKFLISFQNENVFDETGMPKERFSAKCLPNSPCSLEIQATKLEDSAVYFCASSQAQGVGQAFFGQGTRLTVV.

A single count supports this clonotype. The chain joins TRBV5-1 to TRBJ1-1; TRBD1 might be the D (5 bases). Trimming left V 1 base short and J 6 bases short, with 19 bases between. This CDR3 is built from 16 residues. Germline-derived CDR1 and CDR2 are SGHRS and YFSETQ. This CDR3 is CASSLSTGTGVAEAFF. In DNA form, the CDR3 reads TGCGCCAGCAGCTTGTCTACGGGTACGGGGGTGGCTGAAGCTTTCTTT.

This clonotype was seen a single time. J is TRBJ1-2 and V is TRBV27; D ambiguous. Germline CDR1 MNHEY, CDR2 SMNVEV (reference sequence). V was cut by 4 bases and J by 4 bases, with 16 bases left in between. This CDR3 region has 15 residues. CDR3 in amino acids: CASSSIPVPPYGYTF. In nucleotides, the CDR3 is TGTGCCAGCAGTTCTATCCCCGTCCCCCCCTATGGCTACACCTTC.

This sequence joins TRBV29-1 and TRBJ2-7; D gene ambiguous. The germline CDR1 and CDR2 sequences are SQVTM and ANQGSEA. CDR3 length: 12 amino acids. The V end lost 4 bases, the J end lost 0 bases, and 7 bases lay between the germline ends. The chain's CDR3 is CSVGRSSYEQYF. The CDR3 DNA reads TGCAGCGTTGGCAGGAGCTCCTACGAGCAGTACTTC.

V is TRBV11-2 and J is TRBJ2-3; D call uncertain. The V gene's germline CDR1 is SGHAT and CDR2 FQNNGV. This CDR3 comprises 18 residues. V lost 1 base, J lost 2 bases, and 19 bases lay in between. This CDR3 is CASSLGFGPSTITDTQYF. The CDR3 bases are TGTGCCAGCAGCTTAGGGTTTGGACCGTCGACAATCACAGATACGCAGTATTTT.

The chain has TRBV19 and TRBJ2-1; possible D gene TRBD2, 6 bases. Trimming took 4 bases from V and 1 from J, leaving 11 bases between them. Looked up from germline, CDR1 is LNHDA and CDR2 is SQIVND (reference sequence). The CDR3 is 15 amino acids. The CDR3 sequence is CASSNGGTSYNEQFF. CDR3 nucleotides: TGTGCCAGTAGTAATGGGGGGACGTCCTACAATGAGCAGTTCTTC.